This TCR beta chain was sequenced during a study of cytomegalovirus exposure and HLA in healthy donors. On the study more broadly: Clustering assigned 81% of the 350 to 400 genotyped donors to the Caucasian-associated ancestry cluster.

In regard to this clone: No antigen is known for it.

Vbeta (60) and Jbeta (13) primers were used in the PCR. Profiled with immunoSEQ multiplex PCR; TCRdb holds only in-frame clones, not every one. This sample has 200,000 to 250,000 clones, with approximately 81% found just once. Study results and caveats: Some V segments, TRBV6-2 and TRBV6-3 among them, were indistinguishable and were therefore excluded. Earlier analysis looked at TCR beta V segments, and most were productive about 87% or about 30% of the time.

Donors in the study were healthy people who gave bone marrow. Trimming removed 0 bases from V and 4 bases from J; junction bases left unmatched: 8. This CDR3 contains 16 residues. The germline gives CDR1 SGHDT, CDR2 YYEEEE. The sample taken for sequencing was PBMCs. The TCR was taken from a girl aged 2 to 9 in good health and CMV-seronegative. This chain connects TRBV5-6 to TRBJ1-2; TRBD1 aligns across 8 bases. The CDR3 loop reads CASSLAGDRNLYGYTF. DNA of the CDR3: TGTGCCAGCAGCTTGGCCGGGGACAGGAATCTCTATGGCTACACCTTC.